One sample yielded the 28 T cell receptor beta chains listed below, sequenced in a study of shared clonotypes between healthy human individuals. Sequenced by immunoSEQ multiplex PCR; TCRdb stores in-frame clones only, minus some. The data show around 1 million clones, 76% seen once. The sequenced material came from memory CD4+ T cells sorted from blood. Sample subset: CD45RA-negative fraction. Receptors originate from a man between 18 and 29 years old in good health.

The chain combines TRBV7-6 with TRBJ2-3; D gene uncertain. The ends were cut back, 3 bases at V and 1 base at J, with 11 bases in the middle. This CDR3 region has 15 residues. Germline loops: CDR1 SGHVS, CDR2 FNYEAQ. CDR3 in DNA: TGTGCCAGCAGCTTGGCGTCTACACGCACAGATACGCAGTATTTT. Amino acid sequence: CASSLASTRTDTQYF.

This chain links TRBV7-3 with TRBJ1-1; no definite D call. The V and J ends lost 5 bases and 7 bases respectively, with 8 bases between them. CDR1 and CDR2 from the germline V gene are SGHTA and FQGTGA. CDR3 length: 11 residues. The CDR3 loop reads CASSAGGEAFF. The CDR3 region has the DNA TGTGCCAGCAGCGCAGGAGGTGAAGCTTTCTTT.

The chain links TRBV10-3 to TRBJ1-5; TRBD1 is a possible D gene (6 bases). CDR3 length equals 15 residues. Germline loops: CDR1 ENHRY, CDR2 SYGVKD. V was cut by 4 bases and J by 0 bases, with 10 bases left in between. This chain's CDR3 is CAISGGQYSNQPQHF. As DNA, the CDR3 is TGTGCCATCAGTGGGGGACAATATAGCAATCAGCCCCAGCATTTT.

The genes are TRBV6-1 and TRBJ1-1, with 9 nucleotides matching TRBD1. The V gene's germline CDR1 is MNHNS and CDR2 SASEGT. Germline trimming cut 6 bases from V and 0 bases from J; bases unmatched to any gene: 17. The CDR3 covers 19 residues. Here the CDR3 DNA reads TGTGCCAGCAGGGAACTAGGAATTCCGGGACAGGGTTTGAACACTGAAGCTTTCTTT. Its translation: CASRELGIPGQGLNTEAFF.

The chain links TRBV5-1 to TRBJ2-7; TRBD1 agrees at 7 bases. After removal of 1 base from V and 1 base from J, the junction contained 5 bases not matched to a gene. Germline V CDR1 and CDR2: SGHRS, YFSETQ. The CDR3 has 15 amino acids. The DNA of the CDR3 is TGCGCCAGCAGCTTGCCCGGGACAGATTCCTACGAGCAGTACTTC. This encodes CASSLPGTDSYEQYF.

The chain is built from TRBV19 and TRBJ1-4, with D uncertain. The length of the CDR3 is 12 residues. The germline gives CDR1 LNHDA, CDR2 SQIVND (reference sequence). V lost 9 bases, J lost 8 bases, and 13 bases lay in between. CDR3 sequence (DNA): TGTGCCAGGCCCGGGGTTATGGAAAAACTGTTTTTT. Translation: CARPGVMEKLFF.

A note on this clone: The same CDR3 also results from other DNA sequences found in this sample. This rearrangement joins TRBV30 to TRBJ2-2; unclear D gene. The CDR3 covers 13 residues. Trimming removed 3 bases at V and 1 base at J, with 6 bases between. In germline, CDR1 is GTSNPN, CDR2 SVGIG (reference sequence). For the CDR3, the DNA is TGTGCCTGGAGGCTCCTGAACACCGGGGAGCTGTTTTTT. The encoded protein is CAWRLLNTGELFF.

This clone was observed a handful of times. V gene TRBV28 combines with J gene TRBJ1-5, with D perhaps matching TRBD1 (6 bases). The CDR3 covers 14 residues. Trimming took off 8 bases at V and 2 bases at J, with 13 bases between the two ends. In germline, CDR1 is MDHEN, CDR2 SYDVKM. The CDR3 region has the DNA TGTGCCAGCGTTCGACAGGAGGGCAATCAGCCCCAGCATTTT. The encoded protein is CASVRQEGNQPQHF.

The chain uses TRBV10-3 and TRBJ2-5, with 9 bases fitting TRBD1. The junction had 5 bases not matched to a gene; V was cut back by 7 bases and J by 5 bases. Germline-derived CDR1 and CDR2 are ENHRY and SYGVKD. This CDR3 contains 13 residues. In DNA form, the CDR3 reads TGTGCCATCAAGGGACAGGGAGAGGAGACCCAGTACTTC. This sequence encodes CAIKGQGEETQYF.

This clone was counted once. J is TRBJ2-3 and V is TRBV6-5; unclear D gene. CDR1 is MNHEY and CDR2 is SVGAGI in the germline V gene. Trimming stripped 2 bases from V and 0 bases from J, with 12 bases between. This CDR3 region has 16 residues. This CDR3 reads CASSYSGYSSTDTQYF. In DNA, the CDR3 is TGTGCCAGCAGTTACAGTGGCTACTCTAGCACAGATACGCAGTATTTT.

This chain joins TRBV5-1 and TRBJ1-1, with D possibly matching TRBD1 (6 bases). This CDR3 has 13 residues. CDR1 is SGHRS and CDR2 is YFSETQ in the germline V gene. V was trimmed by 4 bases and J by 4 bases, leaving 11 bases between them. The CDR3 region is CASSMDSPTEAFF. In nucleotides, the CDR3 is TGCGCCAGCAGCATGGACAGTCCCACTGAAGCTTTCTTT.

CDR3 residues: CASSPQGLSYNEQFF. Written as DNA, the CDR3 is TGTGCCAGCTCACCCCAGGGGCTCTCCTACAATGAGCAGTTCTTC. The genes are TRBV18 and TRBJ2-1, with D possibly matching TRBD1 (6 bases). The V end lost 3 bases, the J end lost 0 bases, and 9 bases lay between the germline ends. The CDR3 runs to 15 residues. Germline values: CDR1 KGHSH, CDR2 LQKENI.

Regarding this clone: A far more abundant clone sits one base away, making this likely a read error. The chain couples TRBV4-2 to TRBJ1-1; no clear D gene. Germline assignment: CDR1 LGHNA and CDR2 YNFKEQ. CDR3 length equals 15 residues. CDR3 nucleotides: TGTGCCAGCAGCCAAGATCTTGGGGTGGGCACTGGAGCTTTCTTT. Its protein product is CASSQDLGVGTGAFF.

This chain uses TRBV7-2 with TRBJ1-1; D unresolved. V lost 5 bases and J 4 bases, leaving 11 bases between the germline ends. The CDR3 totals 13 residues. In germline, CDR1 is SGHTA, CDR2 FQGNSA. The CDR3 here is CASSLNKGTEAFF. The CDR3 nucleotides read TGTGCCAGCAGCCTCAACAAGGGCACTGAAGCTTTCTTT.

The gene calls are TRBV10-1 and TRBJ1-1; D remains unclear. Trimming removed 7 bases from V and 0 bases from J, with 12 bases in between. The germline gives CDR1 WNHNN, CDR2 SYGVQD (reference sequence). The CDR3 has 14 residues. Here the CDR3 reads CASIRVPLNTEAFF. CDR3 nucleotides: TGCGCCAGCATCCGAGTTCCCCTGAACACTGAAGCTTTCTTT.

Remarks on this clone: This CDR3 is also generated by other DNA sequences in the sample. The CDR3 loop is CASSGTANQPQHF. DNA for the CDR3: TGTGCCAGCAGTGGGACAGCCAATCAGCCCCAGCATTTT. This rearrangement joins TRBV6-1 to TRBJ1-5; tentatively, D is TRBD1 (6 bases). The CDR3 consists of 13 residues. The germline CDR1 and CDR2 sequences are MNHNS and SASEGT. Trimming removed 4 bases at V and 3 bases at J, with 7 bases between.

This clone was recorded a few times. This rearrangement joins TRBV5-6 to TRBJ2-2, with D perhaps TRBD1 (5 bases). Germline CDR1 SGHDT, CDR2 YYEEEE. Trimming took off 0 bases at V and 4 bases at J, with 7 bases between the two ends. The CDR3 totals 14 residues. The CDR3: CASSLVGATGELFF. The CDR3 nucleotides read TGTGCCAGCAGCTTGGTAGGGGCCACCGGGGAGCTGTTTTTT.

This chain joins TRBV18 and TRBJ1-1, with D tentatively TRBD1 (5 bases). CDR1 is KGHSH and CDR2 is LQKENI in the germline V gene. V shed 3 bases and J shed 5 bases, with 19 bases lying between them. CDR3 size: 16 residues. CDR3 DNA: TGTGCCAGCTCACCGATATTCGGGGGGGATAGGACTGAAGCTTTCTTT. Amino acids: CASSPIFGGDRTEAFF.

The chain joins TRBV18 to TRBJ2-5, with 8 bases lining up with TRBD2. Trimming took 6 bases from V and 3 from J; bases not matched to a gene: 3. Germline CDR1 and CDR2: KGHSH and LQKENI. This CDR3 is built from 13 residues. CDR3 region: CASSISGKETQYF. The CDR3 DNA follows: TGTGCCAGCTCGATTAGCGGGAAAGAGACCCAGTACTTC.

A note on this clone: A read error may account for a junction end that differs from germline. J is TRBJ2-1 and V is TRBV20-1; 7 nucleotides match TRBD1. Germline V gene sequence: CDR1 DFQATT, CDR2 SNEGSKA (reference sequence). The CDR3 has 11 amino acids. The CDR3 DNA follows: TGCAGTGCTACCGAGGGGGCGGAGGTGATCTTC. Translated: CSATEGAEVIF.

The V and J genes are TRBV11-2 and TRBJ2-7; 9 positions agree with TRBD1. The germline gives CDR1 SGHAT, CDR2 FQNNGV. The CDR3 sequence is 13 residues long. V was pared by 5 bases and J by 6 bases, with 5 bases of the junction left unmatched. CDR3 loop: CASSRDRASEQYF. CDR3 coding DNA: TGTGCCAGCAGCCGGGACAGGGCGTCCGAGCAGTACTTC.

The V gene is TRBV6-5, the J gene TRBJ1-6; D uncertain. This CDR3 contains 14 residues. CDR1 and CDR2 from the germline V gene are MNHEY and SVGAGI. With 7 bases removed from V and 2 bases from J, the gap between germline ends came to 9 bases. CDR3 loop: CASIQIAYNSPLHF. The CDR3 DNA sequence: TGTGCCAGCATCCAGATCGCCTATAATTCACCCCTCCACTTT.

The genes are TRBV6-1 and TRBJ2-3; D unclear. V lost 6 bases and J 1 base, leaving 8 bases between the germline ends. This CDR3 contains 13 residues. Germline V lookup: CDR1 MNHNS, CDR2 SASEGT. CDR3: CASSDQGTDTQYF. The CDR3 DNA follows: TGTGCCAGCAGCGACCAGGGCACAGATACGCAGTATTTT.

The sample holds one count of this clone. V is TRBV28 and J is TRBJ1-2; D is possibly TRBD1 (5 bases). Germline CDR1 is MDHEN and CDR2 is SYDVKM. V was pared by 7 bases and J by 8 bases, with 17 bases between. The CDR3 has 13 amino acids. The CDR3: CASTPRWGNGYTF. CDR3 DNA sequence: TGTGCCAGCACCCCTAGGTGGGGGAACGGCTACACCTTC.

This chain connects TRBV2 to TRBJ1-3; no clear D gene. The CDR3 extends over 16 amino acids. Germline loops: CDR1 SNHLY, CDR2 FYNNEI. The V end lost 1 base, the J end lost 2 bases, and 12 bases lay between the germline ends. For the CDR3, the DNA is TGTGCCAGCAGTGAAGAGGGCCCCCGGGCTGGAAACACCATATATTTT. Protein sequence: CASSEEGPRAGNTIYF.

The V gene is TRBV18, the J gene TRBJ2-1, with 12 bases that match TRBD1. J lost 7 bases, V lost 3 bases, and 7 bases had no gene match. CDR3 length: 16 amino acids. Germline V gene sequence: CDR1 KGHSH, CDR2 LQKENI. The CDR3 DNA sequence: TGTGCCAGCTCACCCCCGGGACAGGGGGCTTTAAATGAGCAGTTCTTC. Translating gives CASSPPGQGALNEQFF.

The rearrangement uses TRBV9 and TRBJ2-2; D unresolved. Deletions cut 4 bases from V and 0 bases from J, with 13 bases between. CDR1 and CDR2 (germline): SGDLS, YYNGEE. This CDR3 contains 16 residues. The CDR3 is CASSPRPFANTGELFF. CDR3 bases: TGTGCCAGCAGCCCGAGACCGTTCGCGAACACCGGGGAGCTGTTTTTT.

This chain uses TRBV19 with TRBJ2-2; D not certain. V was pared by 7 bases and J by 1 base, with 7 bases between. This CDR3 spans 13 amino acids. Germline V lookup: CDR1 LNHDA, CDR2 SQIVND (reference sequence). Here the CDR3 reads CASNYRNTGELFF. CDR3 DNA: TGTGCCAGTAATTACAGGAACACCGGGGAGCTGTTTTTT.